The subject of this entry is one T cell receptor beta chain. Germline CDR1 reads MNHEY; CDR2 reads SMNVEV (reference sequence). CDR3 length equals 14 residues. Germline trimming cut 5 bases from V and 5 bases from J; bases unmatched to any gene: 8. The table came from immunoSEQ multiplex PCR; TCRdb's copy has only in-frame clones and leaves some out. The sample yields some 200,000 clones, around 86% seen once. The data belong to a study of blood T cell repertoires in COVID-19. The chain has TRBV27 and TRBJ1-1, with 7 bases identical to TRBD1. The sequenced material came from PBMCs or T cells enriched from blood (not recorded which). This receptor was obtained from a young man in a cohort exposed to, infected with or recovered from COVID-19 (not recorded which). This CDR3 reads CASSIVPTGTEAFF. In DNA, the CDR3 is TGTGCCAGCAGTATTGTCCCGACAGGGACTGAAGCTTTCTTT.